This TCR beta chain stems from a study of T cells in Graves' hyperthyroidism and ophthalmopathy. Findings of the study overall: In simple terms, a model built on 13 V-J features told ophthalmopathy apart from stable hyperthyroidism.

CDR3 length equals 18 residues. Trimming removed 7 bases at V and 4 bases at J, with 29 bases between. Looked up from germline, CDR1 is WSHSY and CDR2 is SAAADI. This clonotype was seen many times. As yet, its antigen is unknown. TCR beta CDR3 sequences were amplified from RNA transcripts. When the TCR CDR3 underwent first-round RT-PCR, the HTBI primer set was used. TCRdb re-analysed the multiplex PCR reads in MiXCR, keeping a single row per CDR3 protein. The repertoire consists of under 200,000 distinct CDR3 sequences, with roughly 9.4% occurring once and the leading ten covering approximately 20%. The TCR comes from a woman younger than 30 with Graves' hyperthyroidism that later progressed to Graves' ophthalmopathy. The specimen sequenced was blood. The gene calls are TRBV10-2 and TRBJ2-7, with D tentatively TRBD1 (6 bases). CDR3 in DNA: TGCGCCAGCACAATACAGGGCCAATTACGAGCTGGAGGATACGAGCAGTACTTC. Translation: CASTIQGQLRAGGYEQYF.